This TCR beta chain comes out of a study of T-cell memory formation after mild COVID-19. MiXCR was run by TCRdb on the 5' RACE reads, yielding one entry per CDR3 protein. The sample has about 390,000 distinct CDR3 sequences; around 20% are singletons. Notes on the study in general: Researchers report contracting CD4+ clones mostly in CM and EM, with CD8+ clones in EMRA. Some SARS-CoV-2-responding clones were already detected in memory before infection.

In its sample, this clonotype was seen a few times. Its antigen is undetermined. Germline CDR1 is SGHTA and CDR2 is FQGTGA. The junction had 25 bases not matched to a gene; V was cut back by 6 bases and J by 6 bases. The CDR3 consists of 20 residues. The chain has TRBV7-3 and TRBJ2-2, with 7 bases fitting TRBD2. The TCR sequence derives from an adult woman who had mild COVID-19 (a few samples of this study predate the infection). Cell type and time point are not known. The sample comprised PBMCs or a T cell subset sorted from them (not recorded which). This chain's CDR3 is CASSLRATGAGRVEAGELFF. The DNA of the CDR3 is TGTGCCAGCAGTCTCCGGGCGACGGGCGCAGGGAGGGTTGAGGCCGGGGAGCTGTTTTTT.